Listed here are 32 T cell receptor beta chains from one sample, sequenced in a study of T cells in Graves' hyperthyroidism and ophthalmopathy. Researchers took RNA transcripts and amplified the TCR beta CDR3 regions from them. The TCR CDR3 first-round RT-PCR relied on the HTBI primer set. Using its own MiXCR run on the multiplex PCR reads, TCRdb lists one record per CDR3 protein. The sample has around 250,000 distinct CDR3 sequences, about 14% seen once. The sequenced sample consisted of blood. All receptors come from a woman aged 35 to 49 with Graves' hyperthyroidism that later progressed to Graves' ophthalmopathy.

A word on this clonotype: A read error is possible here, since a much larger clone lies one base away. The rearrangement links TRBV5-1 to TRBJ2-3, with 12 bases aligning to TRBD2. CDR1 is SGHRS, CDR2 YFSETQ, per germline. CDR3 size: 16 residues. The CDR3 loop is CAGSSWTSGNSDTQYF. DNA of the CDR3: TGTGCCGGCAGCTCTTGGACTAGCGGGAATTCAGATACGCAGTATTTT.

This clonotype was counted ten times or more. This chain joins TRBV6-1 and TRBJ2-3, with D unresolved. The germline CDR1 and CDR2 sequences are MNHNS and SASEGT. The CDR3 runs 13 residues. The ends were cut back, 11 bases at V and 1 base at J, with 13 bases in the middle. The CDR3 DNA reads TGTGCCGTCTCTTTATCACGCACAGATACGCAGTATTTT. Protein product: CAVSLSRTDTQYF.

At least ten counts were recorded for this clonotype. V is TRBV7-9 and J is TRBJ1-1; no clear D. Germline V CDR1 and CDR2: SEHNR, FQNEAQ (reference sequence). Trimming cost V 5 bases and J 7 bases, with 11 bases left between them. The CDR3 contains 12 residues. The CDR3 is CASSPGPGEAFF. The CDR3 bases are TGTGCCAGCAGCCCCGGCCCAGGTGAAGCTTTCTTT.

This clonotype was seen only a few times. V and J are TRBV7-9 and TRBJ1-1; D is perhaps TRBD1 (6 bases). The CDR3 length is 15 residues. Germline CDR1 is SEHNR and CDR2 is FQNEAQ (reference sequence). The V and J ends lost 5 bases and 1 base respectively, with 14 bases between them. CDR3 amino acids: CASSPHAGANTEAFF. CDR3 in DNA: TGTGCCAGCAGCCCGCATGCGGGGGCGAACACTGAAGCTTTCTTT.

CDR3 in DNA: TGTGCCAGTAGTATTAATAGTGGCGACGAGCAGTACTTC. Protein: CASSINSGDEQYF. The chain is built from TRBV19 and TRBJ2-7, with D hard to call. V lost 3 bases and J lost 5, with 11 bases in between. This CDR3 has 13 amino acids. Germline CDR1 and CDR2: LNHDA and SQIVND (reference sequence).

With regard to this clonotype: With a much larger clone just one base away, this may be a read error. This rearrangement joins TRBV3-1 to TRBJ2-7; 7 nucleotides align to TRBD2. This CDR3 has 16 residues. Germline CDR1 and CDR2: LGHDT and YNNKEL (reference sequence). CDR3 DNA: TGTGCCAGCAGCCAAGATATAGAGCTAGCGGATGCCGAGCAGCACTTC. Translation: CASSQDIELADAEQHF.

As concerns this clonotype: Possible read error: a much larger clone is one base away. The V gene is TRBV7-9, the J gene TRBJ1-2, with TRBD1 matching 7 bases. V dropped 5 bases and J dropped 6; count of bases not matched to a gene: 9. This CDR3 has 14 residues. Germline V gene data show CDR1 as SEHNR and CDR2 as FQNEAQ (reference sequence). The CDR3 loop reads CASSPPGQFDGYTF. Here the CDR3 DNA reads TGTGCCAGCAGCCCCCCGGGACAGTTCGATGGCTACACCTTC. The full variable domain, in which reference TRBV7-9 and TRBJ1-2 provide the parts outside the CDR3, is DTGVSQNPRHKITKRGQNVTFRCDPISEHNRLYWYRQTLGQGPEFLTYFQNEAQLEKSRLLSDRFSAERPKGSFSTLEIQRTEQGDSAMYLCASSPPGQFDGYTFGSGTRLTVV.

This clonotype was observed at least ten times. The rearrangement uses TRBV28 and TRBJ1-2; a possible D gene is TRBD1 (6 bases). The CDR3 runs to 14 residues. V was shortened by 4 bases and J by 2 bases, with 11 bases between the two germline ends. CDR1 and CDR2 from the germline V gene are MDHEN and SYDVKM. DNA of the CDR3: TGTGCCAGCAGTTCCTCCAGGGGCAACTATGGCTACACCTTC. It specifies CASSSSRGNYGYTF.

In this sample, this clonotype turned up many times. The chain uses TRBV2 and TRBJ2-7, with D perhaps matching TRBD2 (6 bases). The V gene lost 0 bases and the J gene lost 0 bases, with 9 bases spanning the gap. Germline-derived CDR1 and CDR2 are SNHLY and FYNNEI. The CDR3 sequence is 15 residues long. The CDR3 bases are TGTGCCAGCAGTGAAGCGCTCGGGGGCTCCTACGAGCAGTACTTC. Translating it yields CASSEALGGSYEQYF.

This clonotype was detected ten times or more. The chain recombines TRBV11-2 with TRBJ2-5; 7 nucleotides match TRBD2. This CDR3 is built from 16 residues. Trimming cost V 0 bases and J 5 bases; bases outside gene matches: 9. The germline V gene has CDR1 SGHAT and CDR2 FQNNGV. The DNA of the CDR3 is TGTGCCAGCAGCTTAGACTTGGCGGGAGTCCGGGAGACCCAGTACTTC. Its protein is CASSLDLAGVRETQYF.

This clonotype has a count of ten or more. The chain couples TRBV20-1 to TRBJ2-3; 9 positions agree with TRBD1. CDR3 length: 14 amino acids. CDR1 and CDR2 (germline): DFQATT, SNEGSKA (reference sequence). V lost 4 bases and J lost 5; bases outside the gene matches: 7. This CDR3 reads CSATHRGQGDTQYF. For the CDR3, the DNA is TGCAGTGCTACCCACAGGGGGCAGGGAGATACGCAGTATTTT.

This clonotype was seen repeatedly, ten times or more. V usage is TRBV15 and J usage is TRBJ1-4; D is unclear. Germline CDR1 and CDR2: LNHNV and YYDKDF (reference sequence). Trimming shortened V by 0 bases and J by 5 bases, and 10 bases separated the two germline ends. This CDR3 has 15 amino acids. The CDR3 nucleotides read TGTGCCACCAGCAGAGATCGGCCAATCAATGAAAAACTGTTTTTT. The encoded protein is CATSRDRPINEKLFF.

This clonotype came up many times. J is TRBJ1-4 and V is TRBV9; D gene unclear. Germline CDR1 reads SGDLS; CDR2 reads YYNGEE. This CDR3 comprises 15 residues. Trimming cost V 4 bases and J 5 bases, with 15 bases left between them. The CDR3 loop reads CASSTPLGGNEKLFF. The CDR3 DNA reads TGTGCCAGCAGCACCCCCCTCGGAGGAAATGAAAAACTGTTTTTT.

The gene calls are TRBV2 and TRBJ2-5; D may be TRBD2 (5 bases). CDR3 length: 12 amino acids. Deletions cut 6 bases from V and 7 bases from J, with 12 bases between. Germline V gene data show CDR1 as SNHLY and CDR2 as FYNNEI. CDR3 nucleotides: TGTGCCAGCAGGGACTTCGCGGCGACCCAGTACTTC. Translating gives CASRDFAATQYF.

Only a few counts were recorded for this clonotype. The chain has TRBV4-1 and TRBJ2-1; D possibly corresponds to TRBD2 (5 bases). The CDR3 length is 19 residues. From germline, CDR1 is MGHRA and CDR2 YSYEKL. Trimming removed 0 bases at V and 2 bases at J, with 20 bases between. The CDR3 region is CASSQDGRLVGETYNEQFF. The CDR3 nucleotides read TGCGCCAGCAGCCAAGATGGCAGGTTAGTGGGAGAAACCTACAATGAGCAGTTCTTC.

In its sample, this clonotype was seen many times. The rearrangement uses TRBV7-9 and TRBJ2-2, with 7 bases lining up with TRBD2. The V gene's germline CDR1 is SEHNR and CDR2 FQNEAQ (reference sequence). The CDR3 is 14 residues long. Trimming at V came to 10 bases and at J to 6 bases, leaving 11 bases not matched to a gene. The CDR3 region has the DNA TGTGCCACCCGGGGGGACTCCGAGGCCGGGGAGCTGTTTTTT. Its translation: CATRGDSEAGELFF.

This clonotype was seen only a few times. V gene TRBV9 combines with J gene TRBJ2-1; 7 bases agree with TRBD2. V shed 4 bases, J shed 4 bases, and the junction held 8 bases outside the gene matches. This CDR3 comprises 15 residues. CDR1 and CDR2 (germline): SGDLS, YYNGEE. The CDR3 loop reads CASSNGGGPYNEQFF. CDR3 bases: TGTGCCAGCAGCAACGGGGGAGGGCCTTACAATGAGCAGTTCTTC.

The V gene is TRBV12-3 or TRBV12-4, the J gene TRBJ1-2, with a weak D call TRBD1 (5 bases). With 6 bases removed from V and 2 bases from J, the gap between germline ends came to 10 bases. CDR3 length: 13 amino acids. For the CDR3, the DNA is TGTGCCAGCAGACCGGGACGGAACTATGGCTACACCTTC. Residues: CASRPGRNYGYTF.

This clonotype was counted many times. This rearrangement joins TRBV5-1 to TRBJ2-3; 9 bases fit TRBD1. Germline V gives CDR1 SGHRS, CDR2 YFSETQ. The CDR3 has 16 amino acids. V trimming: 2 bases; J trimming: 0 bases; junction bases outside the gene matches: 4. The CDR3 sequence: CASSFGDRDSTDTQYF. DNA for the CDR3: TGCGCCAGCAGCTTCGGGGACAGGGATAGCACAGATACGCAGTATTTT.

This clonotype has a handful of counts. V usage is TRBV6-8 and J usage is TRBJ2-7, with D unclear. The CDR3 runs 15 residues. V was cut by 4 bases and J by 3 bases, with 16 bases left in between. Germline values: CDR1 MNHGY, CDR2 SAAAGT. The CDR3 DNA reads TGTGCCAGCAGTTTGCCCCCAGCCAGTTACTACGAGCAGTACTTC. Translating it yields CASSLPPASYYEQYF.

This clonotype was picked up many times. The V call is TRBV6-5, the J call TRBJ2-1, with unresolved D. CDR3 size: 14 residues. Germline V gene sequence: CDR1 MNHEY, CDR2 SVGAGI. V lost 0 bases to trimming and J lost 9 bases, with 12 bases between them. The CDR3 spells CASSYSTMVAEQFF. For the CDR3, the DNA is TGTGCCAGCAGTTACTCGACAATGGTTGCTGAGCAGTTCTTC.

This clonotype was counted between two and nine times. This chain joins TRBV4-1 and TRBJ2-1; unclear D gene. The CDR3 runs to 17 residues. V was cut by 0 bases and J by 3 bases, with 15 bases left in between. Germline loops: CDR1 MGHRA, CDR2 YSYEKL. The CDR3, as DNA: TGCGCCAGCAGCCAAGATGATTTATCCTACATCTACAATGAGCAGTTCTTC. It encodes CASSQDDLSYIYNEQFF.

This clonotype turned up a few times. The chain couples TRBV7-9 to TRBJ1-1; D is undetermined. The length of the CDR3 is 13 residues. Germline lookup yields CDR1 SEHNR and CDR2 FQNEAQ (reference sequence). The V end was cut by 3 bases, the J end by 6 bases, with 11 bases between. The CDR3 is CASSLVGYPEAFF. The CDR3 DNA reads as TGTGCCAGCAGCTTGGTAGGGTACCCTGAAGCTTTCTTT.

This clonotype was recorded at least ten times. The rearrangement joins TRBV6-1 to TRBJ2-1; 10 nucleotides align to TRBD1. The germline gives CDR1 MNHNS, CDR2 SASEGT. This CDR3 is 15 amino acids long. With V trimmed by 5 bases and J by 4 bases, 5 bases remained unmatched. The CDR3 sequence is CASSTGQGGYNEQFF. CDR3 coding DNA: TGTGCCAGCAGTACCGGACAGGGGGGTTACAATGAGCAGTTCTTC.

There are many counts of this clonotype. The chain joins TRBV28 to TRBJ2-7, with 7 positions matching TRBD1. The germline gives CDR1 MDHEN, CDR2 SYDVKM. The CDR3 runs 14 residues. J gave up 1 base and V 8 bases, and 8 bases lay outside the gene matches. The CDR3 DNA sequence: TGTGCCAGCGCCCCCGGGGACAGATCCTACGAGCAGTACTTC. It is translated as CASAPGDRSYEQYF.

This clonotype occurred many times. The chain is built from TRBV6-1 and TRBJ2-2; perhaps TRBD2 as D (6 bases). The CDR3 covers 15 residues. V lost 1 base to trimming and J lost 4 bases, with 10 bases between them. Per the germline V gene, CDR1 is MNHNS and CDR2 is SASEGT. The CDR3 DNA is TGTGCCAGCAGTGAAGGCGGAGCGGGCACCGGGGAGCTGTTTTTT. It specifies CASSEGGAGTGELFF.

In this sample, this clonotype turned up many times. This sequence joins TRBV2 and TRBJ2-7; maybe TRBD1 (6 bases). V lost 5 bases, J lost 5 bases, and 16 bases lay in between. CDR3 length: 14 residues. CDR1 is SNHLY and CDR2 is FYNNEI in the germline V gene. This CDR3 is CASSQQGARNEQYF. CDR3 sequence (DNA): TGTGCCAGCAGTCAACAGGGTGCCCGGAACGAGCAGTACTTC. Together with reference TRBV2 and TRBJ2-7, the CDR3 gives the full variable domain: EPEVTQTPSHQVTQMGQEVILRCVPISNHLYFYWYRQILGQKVEFLVSFYNNEISEKSEIFDDQFSVERPDGSNFTLKIRSTKLEDSAMYFCASSQQGARNEQYFGPGTRLTVT.

This clonotype showed up many times. The chain couples TRBV9 to TRBJ2-1; 8 positions agree with TRBD1. The CDR3 length is 16 residues. Germline CDR1 SGDLS, CDR2 YYNGEE. Trimming removed 3 bases from V and 6 bases from J; junction bases left unmatched: 11. This CDR3 is CASSARTQGAGNEQFF. CDR3 DNA sequence: TGTGCCAGCAGCGCCAGAACCCAGGGGGCAGGCAATGAGCAGTTCTTC.

This clonotype occurred many times. The gene calls are TRBV11-2 and TRBJ2-5; 12 nucleotides line up with TRBD2. Germline V gives CDR1 SGHAT, CDR2 FQNNGV. Trimming removed 6 bases from V and 5 bases from J; junction bases left unmatched: 7. This CDR3 contains 15 residues. CDR3 bases: TGTGCCAGCAGTCGTCTAGCGGGAGGGCGTGAGACCCAGTACTTC. This gives the protein CASSRLAGGRETQYF.

This clonotype showed up many times. The chain joins TRBV28 to TRBJ1-4, with 8 bases lining up with TRBD1. The germline V gene encodes CDR1 MDHEN and CDR2 SYDVKM. V shed 0 bases and J 8 bases; nucleotides not matched to a gene: 20. The CDR3 extends over 20 amino acids. CDR3 amino acids: CASSLWDRVELFSSVEKLFF. The CDR3 coding sequence is TGTGCCAGCAGTTTATGGGACAGGGTAGAGTTGTTCTCGAGTGTCGAAAAACTGTTTTTT.

The chain joins TRBV6-2 or TRBV6-3 to TRBJ2-5, with D possibly called TRBD1 or TRBD2 (5 bases each). This CDR3 has 13 residues. Trimming took 6 bases from V and 4 from J, leaving 12 bases between them. CDR1 is MNHEY, CDR2 SVGEGT, per germline. For the CDR3, the DNA is TGTGCCAGCAGAAGCAGGGAGAGAGAGACCCAGTACTTC. Translation: CASRSRERETQYF.

This clonotype was seen at least ten times. The chain links TRBV2 to TRBJ2-5, with D uncertain. Trimming took 8 bases from V and 5 from J, leaving 0 bases between them. The CDR3 totals 8 residues. Germline V lookup: CDR1 SNHLY, CDR2 FYNNEI. CDR3 sequence (DNA): TGTGCCAGCGAGACCCAGTACTTC. Protein: CASETQYF. Full variable domain (remainder filled in from reference TRBV2 and TRBJ2-5): EPEVTQTPSHQVTQMGQEVILRCVPISNHLYFYWYRQILGQKVEFLVSFYNNEISEKSEIFDDQFSVERPDGSNFTLKIRSTKLEDSAMYFCASETQYFGPGTRLLVL.